This TCR beta chain was documented in a study of post-analysis software for immune sequencing data. Whole-study results and caveats: Five or six TRBV segments were significantly more frequent in patients than in controls. TRBV5-6, TRBV5-1 and TRBV20-1 were among these segments. Under the F measure, samples that were prepared in one batch clustered strongly together. Normalized Chao1 diversity was significantly reduced in patients versus controls.

The TCR beta cDNA libraries carried unique molecular identifiers. MiXCR, run by TCRdb on the PCR reads, gives a single entry per CDR3 protein. Of fewer than 850,000 distinct CDR3 sequences listed, roughly 30% are singletons. Germline V gene sequence: CDR1 SGDLS, CDR2 YYNGEE. The V and J ends lost 4 bases and 0 bases respectively, with 9 bases between them. This CDR3 has 14 residues. As to this clonotype: What it binds is not known.

V and J are TRBV9 and TRBJ2-3; no clear D gene. The TCR sequence derives from a girl aged 5-17 years with multiple sclerosis. Sequenced sample: blood. This chain's CDR3 is CASSTRGSTDTQYF. In DNA form, the CDR3 reads TGTGCCAGCAGCACGCGTGGGAGCACAGATACGCAGTATTTT.